The 14 T cell receptor beta chains below were found in one sample sequenced in a study of shared clonotypes between healthy human individuals. Cells designated naive CD8 were CD45RO-negative and were positively selected for CCR7, with terminally differentiated effector memory CD45RA+ cells excluded. Assay used: immunoSEQ multiplex PCR; TCRdb lists only in-frame clones, some missing. The sample consists of under 700,000 clones, around 96% of them appearing once. The sequenced material came from naive CD8+ T cells sorted from blood. These receptor sequences come from a woman in her thirties in good health.

The chain carries TRBV7-9 and TRBJ2-7; 10 bases line up with TRBD1. Germline CDR1 reads SEHNR; CDR2 reads FQNEAQ (reference sequence). The CDR3 contains 15 residues. Unmatched junction bases numbered 8, after V lost 5 bases and J lost 4 bases. The CDR3, as DNA: TGTGCCAGCAGCCCCGGGACAGGGGCAGGGTACGAGCAGTACTTC. It yields the protein CASSPGTGAGYEQYF.

The chain recombines TRBV10-1 with TRBJ2-3, with unresolved D. The CDR3 runs to 11 residues. CDR1 is WNHNN and CDR2 is SYGVQD in the germline V gene (reference sequence). Trimming cost V 7 bases and J 5 bases, with 7 bases left between them. In DNA form, the CDR3 reads TGCGCCAGCATGGAAGGAGATACGCAGTATTTT. It is translated as CASMEGDTQYF.

The V call is TRBV27, the J call TRBJ2-7; the match to TRBD1 covers 8 bases. The J segment lost 3 bases and the V segment lost 5 bases, leaving 9 bases of the junction unmatched. Germline CDR1 reads MNHEY; CDR2 reads SMNVEV (reference sequence). The CDR3 spans 15 residues. The CDR3 here is CASSPRTGTLYEQYF. The CDR3 DNA sequence: TGTGCCAGCAGTCCGCGGACAGGGACCCTCTACGAGCAGTACTTC.

V usage is TRBV19 and J usage is TRBJ2-7; 7 nucleotides agree with TRBD2. Per the germline V gene, CDR1 is LNHDA and CDR2 is SQIVND (reference sequence). This CDR3 is 13 amino acids long. J was trimmed by 7 bases and V by 5 bases; bases with no gene match: 8. The CDR3 loop reads CASSPAGAGEQYF. CDR3 nucleotides: TGTGCCAGTAGTCCTGCGGGAGCTGGTGAGCAGTACTTC.

The V gene is TRBV29-1, the J gene TRBJ2-1, with D possibly matching TRBD1 (6 bases). The CDR3 totals 14 residues. V was pared by 4 bases and J by 5 bases, with 15 bases between. Per the germline V gene, CDR1 is SQVTM and CDR2 is ANQGSEA. For the CDR3, the DNA is TGCAGCGTTGTTTCGGCAGGGGCACACAATGAGCAGTTCTTC. Translating gives CSVVSAGAHNEQFF.

This chain connects TRBV9 to TRBJ2-7; tentatively, D is TRBD1 or TRBD2 (5 bases each). CDR3 length: 14 amino acids. Between the trimmed V and J ends, which lost 4 bases and 5 bases, there was a span of 16 bases. Germline V lookup: CDR1 SGDLS, CDR2 YYNGEE. DNA for the CDR3: TGTGCCAGCAGCCCAGGGACCCTGCGGCACGAGCAGTACTTC. The encoded protein is CASSPGTLRHEQYF.

This clone came up once. The chain joins TRBV27 to TRBJ2-1, with D possibly matching TRBD2 (5 bases). The germline CDR1 and CDR2 sequences are MNHEY and SMNVEV (reference sequence). The CDR3 is made up of 14 amino acids. Trimming cost V 3 bases and J 8 bases, with 14 bases left between them. CDR3 in DNA: TGTGCCAGCAGTTTCGGTTCCTGGGGAGATGAGCAGTTCTTC. Amino acids: CASSFGSWGDEQFF.

The count of this clone is one. The J gene is TRBJ2-5, the V gene TRBV5-6; D is perhaps TRBD1 (5 bases). The DNA end is more similar to TRBJ2-7, so the J call may be wrong. Per germline, CDR1 SGHDT and CDR2 YYEEEE. The length of the CDR3 is 13 residues. DNA of the CDR3: TGTGCCAGCAGCTTCGAAGGGGTCTACGAGCAGTACTTC. Encoded protein: CASSFEGVYEQYF.

This rearrangement joins TRBV6-4 to TRBJ2-7, with TRBD2 matching over 12 bases. Per the germline V gene, CDR1 is MRHNA and CDR2 is SNTAGT. V lost 3 bases, J lost 6 bases, and 3 bases stayed unmatched. The CDR3 sequence is 14 residues long. The CDR3 DNA is TGTGCCAGCAGTGAACTAGCGGGAGGAATCGAGCAGTACTTC. Translation gives CASSELAGGIEQYF.

J is TRBJ2-3 and V is TRBV28, with D possibly TRBD1 on 8 matching bases. Germline assignment: CDR1 MDHEN and CDR2 SYDVKM. CDR3 length equals 15 residues. Trimming removed 6 bases at V and 4 bases at J, with 17 bases between. CDR3 in amino acids: CASRQTGGGADTQYF. CDR3 coding DNA: TGTGCCAGCAGGCAAACAGGGGGGGGAGCAGATACGCAGTATTTT.

This chain joins TRBV5-4 and TRBJ2-7; D ambiguous. CDR1 is SGHNT and CDR2 is YYREEE in the germline V gene (reference sequence). Trimming took off 3 bases at V and 6 bases at J, with 7 bases between the two ends. CDR3 length equals 11 residues. The CDR3 bases are TGTGCCAGCAGCTCCGACTTCGAGCAGTACTTC. Protein sequence: CASSSDFEQYF.

This clone was detected once. The chain uses TRBV29-1 and TRBJ2-7, with unresolved D. This CDR3 spans 12 amino acids. Trimming removed 6 bases at V and 2 bases at J, with 11 bases between. Per germline, CDR1 SQVTM and CDR2 ANQGSEA. The CDR3 sequence is CSVLGSTYEQYF. In nucleotides, the CDR3 is TGCAGCGTCTTGGGGTCAACCTACGAGCAGTACTTC.

The chain has TRBV7-8 and TRBJ2-1; D not resolved. Germline V gene data show CDR1 as SGHVS and CDR2 as FQNEAQ. Trimming removed 2 bases from V and 6 bases from J, with 2 bases in between. This CDR3 comprises 11 residues. CDR3 amino acids: CASSLSNEQFF. The CDR3 DNA reads TGTGCCAGCAGCTTATCCAATGAGCAGTTCTTC.

The V gene is TRBV20-1, the J gene TRBJ2-3, with D unclear. Germline V CDR1 and CDR2: DFQATT, SNEGSKA (reference sequence). V lost 3 bases to trimming and J lost 5 bases, with 6 bases between them. The CDR3 covers 11 residues. CDR3 sequence reads: CSASLGDTQYF. The CDR3, as DNA: TGCAGTGCTAGCTTGGGAGATACGCAGTATTTT.